A single T cell receptor (beta chain) is shown here with its context. The sample is drawn from a study of blood T cell repertoires in COVID-19. Study information: The United States, Italy and Spain were the sources of the acute and convalescent COVID-19 samples.

Germline-derived CDR1 and CDR2 are SGHKS and YYEKEE (reference sequence). The CDR3 spans 15 residues. After removal of 4 bases from V and 2 bases from J, the junction contained 3 bases not matched to a gene. The assay was immunoSEQ multiplex PCR, and TCRdb's table has in-frame clones only and misses some. Of about 150,000 clones detected, 80% to 85% appear once; the ten largest clones hold about a tenth. The receptor comes from a man between 65 and 80 years old with active or convalescent COVID-19. The chain is built from TRBV5-5 and TRBJ1-3, with 10 nucleotides matching TRBD1. Sequencing input: peripheral blood. The CDR3 reads CASSPGQGTGNTIYF. CDR3 sequence (DNA): TGTGCCAGCAGCCCGGGACAGGGGACTGGAAACACCATATATTTT.